Listed here is a single TCR beta chain. Its antigen is still unknown. This entry belongs to a study of shared clonotypes between healthy human individuals. Study-wide results and caveats: Clonotypes not shared had lower generation probabilities than those common to all four donors. An expected dependence of interdonor clonotype sharing on sequencing depth was noted.

Assay used: immunoSEQ multiplex PCR; TCRdb lists only in-frame clones, some missing. The sample holds about 2 million clones, just under 95% seen once. With 5 bases removed from V and 2 bases from J, the gap between germline ends came to 14 bases. The CDR3 covers 15 residues. Per the germline V gene, CDR1 is SGHVS and CDR2 is FNYEAQ. Naive CD8 isolation took CD45RO-negative cells positively selected for CCR7 and excluded terminally differentiated effector memory CD45RA+ cells. The TCR originated in a man aged 18 to 29 in good health. This chain uses TRBV7-6 with TRBJ2-3; perhaps TRBD2 as D (5 bases). The sequencing input was naive CD8+ T cells sorted from blood. CDR3 DNA: TGTGCCAGCAGCGCCGGGAACGCCTTCACAGATACGCAGTATTTT. Its protein product is CASSAGNAFTDTQYF.